The rows below give T cell receptor beta chains drawn from one sample of a study of chemoradiotherapy in HPV16-positive cancers. Only in-frame clones appear in the TCRdb table, and some are missing; sequencing was by immunoSEQ multiplex PCR. Found here are about 21,000 clones, roughly 86% of them singletons; the top ten hold approximately 4.6%. The sequences come from blood, collected from a patient who underwent chemoradiotherapy. These receptors were collected from a human donor with HPV-associated anogenital cancer. Each CDR3 is given with its conserved first and last residue. D genes are given only for firm matches. Clone size is not always given. Where it is, it says once, few, many or a class for expanded clones.

clone size | D gene | J gene | V gene | CDR3 protein | CDR3 DNA
. | . | TRBJ2-6 | TRBV27 | CASSYLSDSSGANVLTF | TGTGCCAGCAGTTACCTCTCCGACAGCTCTGGGGCCAACGTCCTGACTTTC
. | . | TRBJ2-7 | TRBV7-8 | CASSYGDYEQYF | TGTGCCAGCAGCTACGGGGACTACGAGCAGTACTTC
once | TRBD1 | TRBJ1-3 | TRBV4-3 | CASSQYLGQEEFSGNTIYF | TGCGCCAGCAGCCAATACCTAGGACAGGAGGAATTTTCTGGAAACACCATATATTTT
. | TRBD1 | TRBJ2-3 | TRBV5-4 | CASSFGRGKTDTQYF | TGTGCCAGCAGCTTCGGCAGGGGGAAAACGGATACGCAGTATTTT
. | TRBD1 | TRBJ2-1 | TRBV19 | CASRGWGRGHNEQFF | TGTGCCAGTCGTGGGTGGGGCAGGGGGCACAATGAGCAGTTCTTC
. | TRBD1 | TRBJ2-7 | TRBV7-9 | CASGDREYEQYF | TGTGCCAGCGGGGACAGGGAGTACGAGCAGTACTTC
few | TRBD1 | TRBJ2-7 | TRBV9 | CASSAHVAGGDEQYF | TGTGCCAGCAGCGCCCACGTTGCAGGGGGCGACGAGCAGTACTTC
. | . | TRBJ1-6 | TRBV4-3 | CASSQDISGRRFTLHF | TGCGCCAGCAGCCAAGATATTTCCGGCAGGCGTTTTACCCTCCACTTT
. | . | TRBJ1-1 | TRBV5-5 | CASSFIPDTEAFF | TGTGCCAGCAGCTTCATACCGGACACTGAAGCTTTCTTT
once | . | TRBJ2-7 | TRBV10-1 | CASSESEKGYYEQYF | TGCGCCAGCAGTGAGTCAGAAAAGGGCTACTACGAGCAGTACTTC
. | . | TRBJ2-7 | TRBV19 | CASSIEKGYEQYF | TGTGCCAGTAGTATAGAAAAGGGTTACGAGCAGTACTTC
. | TRBD1 | TRBJ1-4 | TRBV6-1 | CASARQGNGEKLFF | TGTGCCAGCGCTCGACAGGGGAATGGGGAAAAACTGTTTTTT
. | TRBD1 | TRBJ1-1 | TRBV2 | CASSGGQARGNTEAFF | TGTGCCAGCAGTGGGGGACAGGCCCGGGGGAACACTGAAGCTTTCTTT
. | TRBD2 | TRBJ2-1 | TRBV4-1 | CASSPRLAGGGNEQFF | TGCGCCAGCAGCCCTCGACTAGCGGGAGGTGGGAATGAGCAGTTCTTC
. | TRBD1 | TRBJ1-1 | TRBV5-1 | CASSLDGTGGSNTEAFF | TGCGCCAGCAGCTTGGATGGGACAGGGGGCTCGAACACTGAAGCTTTCTTT
. | . | TRBJ1-5 | TRBV30 | CAWSTGGLGNQPQHF | TGTGCCTGGAGTACCGGGGGATTGGGCAATCAGCCCCAGCATTTT
. | . | TRBJ2-2 | TRBV7-9 | CASSLAAGDRELFF | TGTGCCAGCAGCTTAGCGGCAGGGGACAGGGAGCTGTTTTTT
. | . | TRBJ1-2 | TRBV10-3 | CAISDEGYGYTF | TGTGCCATCAGCGACGAGGGCTATGGCTACACCTTC
. | . | TRBJ2-1 | TRBV19 | CASSIPDNEQFF | TGTGCCAGTAGTATACCGGACAATGAGCAGTTCTTC
. | . | TRBJ1-2 | TRBV14 | CASSQERGPGEGYGYTF | TGTGCCAGCAGCCAAGAACGGGGCCCAGGAGAGGGCTATGGCTACACCTTC
. | TRBD1 | TRBJ2-2 | TRBV9 | CASSLRQGRAGELFF | TGTGCCAGCAGCCTACGACAGGGAAGGGCCGGGGAGCTGTTTTTT
. | TRBD1 | TRBJ1-2 | TRBV7-6 | CASSLQGALNGYTF | TGTGCCAGCAGCTTACAGGGGGCATTGAATGGCTACACCTTC
. | . | TRBJ2-6 | TRBV5-6 | CASSLSSTRSGANVLTF | TGTGCCAGCAGCTTATCATCGACGCGCTCTGGGGCCAACGTCCTGACTTTC
. | TRBD1 | TRBJ2-6 | TRBV6-5 | CASSYSTGSGANVLTF | TGTGCCAGCAGTTACTCGACAGGGTCTGGGGCCAACGTCCTGACTTTC
. | . | TRBJ2-1 | TRBV9 | CASSVRVSGGVDEQFF | TGTGCCAGCAGCGTAAGGGTGAGCGGTGGGGTCGATGAGCAGTTCTTC
. | . | TRBJ2-3 | TRBV5-5 | CASSLTPTSTDTQYF | TGTGCCAGCAGCTTAACACCCACTAGCACAGATACGCAGTATTTT
. | . | TRBJ1-5 | TRBV30 | CAWSSRSNQPQHF | TGTGCCTGGAGTTCCAGGAGTAATCAGCCCCAGCATTTT
. | . | TRBJ2-2 | TRBV30 | CAWNRRSAGELFF | TGTGCCTGGAACCGCAGGTCTGCCGGGGAGCTGTTTTTT
. | TRBD1 | TRBJ2-1 | TRBV4-3 | CASSQDLTGQAYNEQFF | TGCGCCAGCAGCCAAGACTTGACGGGACAGGCCTACAATGAGCAGTTCTTC
. | . | TRBJ2-3 | TRBV4-3 | CASSPSPGTPDTQYF | TGCGCCAGCAGCCCGTCACCAGGGACTCCAGATACGCAGTATTTT
. | TRBD1 | TRBJ1-3 | TRBV5-4 | CASSHPGQMSGNTIYF | TGTGCCAGCAGCCACCCGGGACAGATGTCTGGAAACACCATATATTTT
. | . | TRBJ2-1 | TRBV9 | CASSEPLGGREDEQFF | TGTGCCAGCAGCGAGCCCCTTGGGGGGAGAGAGGATGAGCAGTTCTTC
. | TRBD1 | TRBJ1-5 | TRBV19 | CASSHTGGSQPQHF | TGTGCCAGTAGTCATACAGGGGGAAGTCAGCCCCAGCATTTT
. | TRBD2 | TRBJ2-3 | TRBV5-1 | CASSWGPGLVSDTQYF | TGCGCCAGCAGCTGGGGACCGGGACTAGTCTCAGATACGCAGTATTTT
. | TRBD1 | TRBJ2-6 | TRBV5-4 | CASSGGTGDSGANVLTF | TGTGCCAGCAGCGGTGGGACAGGGGACTCTGGGGCCAACGTCCTGACTTTC
. | . | TRBJ2-5 | TRBV5-4 | CASRNTGEGETQYF | TGTGCCAGCAGAAATACAGGGGAGGGAGAGACCCAGTACTTC
. | TRBD1 | TRBJ1-1 | TRBV5-4 | CASSLGQGPEAFF | TGTGCCAGCAGCCTGGGACAGGGCCCTGAAGCTTTCTTT
. | . | TRBJ2-1 | TRBV2 | CASSQRAPEGNEQFF | TGTGCCAGCAGCCAAAGGGCCCCCGAAGGCAATGAGCAGTTCTTC
. | . | TRBJ1-2 | TRBV6-5 | CATNGANYGYTF | TGTGCCACCAACGGGGCGAACTATGGCTACACCTTC
. | TRBD1 | TRBJ2-1 | TRBV18 | CASSLGQTLYNEQFF | TGTGCCAGCTCCCTGGGACAGACTCTATACAATGAGCAGTTCTTC
. | TRBD1 | TRBJ1-1 | TRBV11-1 | CASSPHTGDTEAFF | TGTGCCAGCAGCCCCCATACAGGGGACACTGAAGCTTTCTTT
. | . | TRBJ1-2 | TRBV6-1 | CASSESGPARGYTF | TGTGCCAGCAGTGAATCGGGGCCCGCCAGGGGCTACACCTTC
. | TRBD1 | TRBJ1-1 | TRBV19 | CASRLGQGTNTEAFF | TGTGCCAGTAGGTTAGGACAGGGGACCAACACTGAAGCTTTCTTT
few | TRBD1 | TRBJ1-4 | TRBV4-3 | CASSQASRTGETNEKLFF | TGCGCCAGCAGCCAAGCTTCGCGTACAGGGGAAACTAATGAAAAACTGTTTTTT
. | TRBD1 | TRBJ1-5 | TRBV19 | CATVPGTGVESNQPQHF | TGTGCCACCGTACCCGGGACAGGGGTCGAAAGCAATCAGCCCCAGCATTTT
. | TRBD2 | TRBJ2-7 | TRBV19 | CASSQLAGGLYHEQYF | TGTGCCAGTAGCCAGCTAGCGGGAGGCCTTTATCACGAGCAGTACTTC
few | TRBD1 | TRBJ2-7 | TRBV6-5 | CASRRDRATYEQYF | TGTGCCAGCCGCCGGGACAGGGCAACCTACGAGCAGTACTTC
. | TRBD1 | TRBJ1-5 | TRBV4-3 | CASSQDLTGAFNQPQHF | TGCGCCAGCAGCCAGGACCTGACAGGGGCGTTCAATCAGCCCCAGCATTTT
. | . | TRBJ2-4 | TRBV7-9 | CASHKAGLGAKNIQYF | TGTGCCAGCCACAAGGCGGGGTTGGGAGCCAAAAACATTCAGTACTTC
. | . | TRBJ2-3 | TRBV5-6 | CASSLLAGMGTDTQYF | TGTGCCAGCAGCCTCCTGGCGGGAATGGGGACAGATACGCAGTATTTT
. | . | TRBJ1-5 | TRBV27 | CASSLGGGMSNQPQHF | TGTGCCAGCAGTCTTGGCGGGGGTATGAGCAATCAGCCCCAGCATTTT
. | TRBD1 | TRBJ1-1 | TRBV14 | CASSQVNQGAAFF | TGTGCCAGCAGCCAAGTGAATCAGGGGGCGGCTTTCTTT
. | TRBD1 | TRBJ1-5 | TRBV19 | CASSIEDRGGRQPQHF | TGTGCCAGTAGTATAGAAGACAGGGGGGGTAGACAGCCCCAGCATTTT
once | TRBD1 | TRBJ2-7 | TRBV14 | CASSQPGQPYEQYF | TGTGCCAGCAGCCAACCGGGACAGCCCTACGAGCAGTACTTC
. | TRBD1 | TRBJ1-1 | TRBV7-2 | CASGRQGATEAFF | TGTGCCAGCGGAAGACAGGGGGCAACGGAAGCTTTCTTT
. | . | TRBJ2-2 | TRBV29-1 | CSVEDSRVNTGELFF | TGCAGCGTTGAGGACAGTCGGGTTAACACCGGGGAGCTGTTTTTT
. | TRBD1 | TRBJ2-7 | TRBV9 | CASSVGQGASYEQYF | TGTGCCAGCAGCGTAGGGCAGGGGGCTTCCTACGAGCAGTACTTC
once | . | TRBJ2-7 | TRBV21-1 | CASSNNEQYF | TGTGCCAGCAGCAATAACGAGCAGTACTTC